The clone carrying this T cell receptor (beta chain) has just a few counts. Not enrolled were patients with uncontrolled infection, other autoimmune disease, pregnancy or lactation. This sample was taken from a study of T cells in Graves' hyperthyroidism and ophthalmopathy. Using RNA transcripts as the source, TCR beta CDR3 regions were amplified. Primed by the HTBI set, a first-round RT-PCR was run on the TCR CDR3. A single record per CDR3 protein comes from TCRdb applying MiXCR to the multiplex PCR reads. The sample holds roughly 400,000 distinct CDR3 sequences, just under 25% seen once. The CDR3 loop spans 12 amino acids. The germline V gene has CDR1 SQVTM and CDR2 ANQGSEA. Between the trimmed V and J ends, which lost 4 bases and 6 bases, there was a span of 10 bases.

The sample taken for sequencing was blood. The chain couples TRBV29-1 to TRBJ2-1; D call uncertain. The source of this sequence is a man between 45 and 60 years old with Graves' hyperthyroidism. The CDR3 DNA reads as TGCAGCGTTGGTGAAGGATTCAATGAGCAGTTCTTC. Amino acids: CSVGEGFNEQFF.